A single sample is the source of the 20 T cell receptor beta chains below, sequenced in a study of T-cell memory formation after mild COVID-19. TCRdb itself ran the 5' RACE reads through MiXCR, one entry per CDR3 protein. The sample has 75,000 to 95,000 distinct CDR3 sequences; roughly 15% are singletons. Sequencing was done on a sample of PBMCs or a T cell subset sorted from them (not recorded which). Every receptor here comes from a man between 18 and 29 years old who had mild COVID-19 (a few samples of this study predate the infection). Cell type and time point are not known.

This chain links TRBV13 with TRBJ2-4; no clear D gene. Trimming left V 3 bases short and J 5 bases short, with 2 bases between. Germline CDR1 is PRHDT and CDR2 is FYEKMQ (reference sequence). There are 11 residues in the CDR3. As DNA, the CDR3 is TGTGCCAGCAGCTTGGAAAACATTCAGTACTTC. It encodes CASSLENIQYF.

CDR3 loop: CASTNGRGRVEFRTEAFF. The CDR3 bases are TGTGCCAGCACCAACGGGAGGGGCCGAGTGGAATTTAGGACTGAAGCTTTCTTT. The V and J genes are TRBV6-2 or TRBV6-3 and TRBJ1-1; D possibly corresponds to TRBD1 (5 bases). Germline V gene lookup returns CDR1 MNHEY and CDR2 SVGEGT. Deletions cut 7 bases from V and 5 bases from J, with 29 bases between. The CDR3 is 18 amino acids.

V usage is TRBV4-3 and J usage is TRBJ1-2, with D possibly TRBD1 on 5 matching bases. V was cut by 1 base and J by 0 bases, with 9 bases left in between. This CDR3 has 15 amino acids. Germline CDR1 LGHNA, CDR2 YSLEER. CDR3 in amino acids: CASSQGPQANYGYTF. Written as DNA, the CDR3 is TGCGCCAGCAGCCAAGGCCCACAGGCTAACTATGGCTACACCTTC.

This clonotype was found many times. The chain joins TRBV29-1 to TRBJ2-5; TRBD2 aligns across 8 bases. The CDR3 consists of 14 residues. The J segment lost 5 bases and the V segment lost 6 bases, leaving 11 bases of the junction unmatched. Germline V gene lookup returns CDR1 SQVTM and CDR2 ANQGSEA. In DNA form, the CDR3 reads TGCAGCGTCGATGGACTAGCTGGAGGGGAGACCCAGTACTTC. Protein product: CSVDGLAGGETQYF.

Here the CDR3 reads CASSHDRGGNYGYTF. CDR3 sequence (DNA): TGCGCCAGCAGCCATGACAGGGGGGGGAACTATGGCTACACCTTC. The rearrangement uses TRBV4-3 and TRBJ1-2; 9 nucleotides align to TRBD1. Germline CDR1 is LGHNA and CDR2 is YSLEER. J gave up 2 bases and V 3 bases, and 4 bases lay outside the gene matches. The CDR3 length is 15 residues.

The V gene is TRBV7-9, the J gene TRBJ2-4, with D hard to call. Germline CDR1 SEHNR, CDR2 FQNEAQ (reference sequence). Trimming took off 0 bases at V and 12 bases at J, with 12 bases between the two ends. The CDR3 is 13 residues long. CDR3 loop: CASSLAITAGQYF. Written as DNA, the CDR3 is TGTGCCAGCAGCTTAGCGATTACAGCCGGTCAGTACTTC.

The rearrangement uses TRBV15 and TRBJ2-1, with TRBD2 as a possible D gene (5 bases). Trimming took off 3 bases at V and 0 bases at J, with 15 bases between the two ends. The length of the CDR3 is 17 residues. Germline-derived CDR1 and CDR2 are LNHNV and YYDKDF (reference sequence). CDR3 nucleotide sequence: TGTGCCACCAGCAGGGGTGCGAGGAGGAGCTCCTACAATGAGCAGTTCTTC. Translation gives CATSRGARRSSYNEQFF.

This clonotype was counted a few times. V is TRBV30 and J is TRBJ2-7, with D unclear. V was shortened by 3 bases and J by 5 bases, with 17 bases between the two germline ends. Germline lookup yields CDR1 GTSNPN and CDR2 SVGIG (reference sequence). CDR3 size: 14 residues. Here the CDR3 reads CAWSRLIQSDEQYF. The CDR3 region has the DNA TGTGCCTGGAGCCGTCTGATCCAATCCGACGAGCAGTACTTC.

This clonotype was picked up a small number of times. The chain recombines TRBV7-2 with TRBJ1-5; TRBD1 matches at 12 bases. The CDR3 has 15 amino acids. Germline V CDR1 and CDR2: SGHTA, FQGNSA. The V and J ends lost 3 bases and 5 bases, in that order; junction bases with no gene match: 2. CDR3 sequence: CASSFGTGGDQPQHF. The CDR3, as DNA: TGTGCCAGCAGCTTTGGGACAGGGGGCGATCAGCCCCAGCATTTT.

The sample holds many counts of this clonotype. This chain connects TRBV5-1 to TRBJ2-3, with TRBD1 as a possible D gene (6 bases). Trimming removed 4 bases from V and 0 bases from J, with 12 bases in between. CDR3 length: 15 amino acids. CDR1 is SGHRS and CDR2 is YFSETQ in the germline V gene. CDR3 protein: CASSEGQLSTDTQYF. CDR3 in DNA: TGCGCCAGCAGCGAGGGACAATTAAGCACAGATACGCAGTATTTT.

V and J are TRBV4-2 and TRBJ1-1, with D possibly TRBD1 on 6 matching bases. V lost 0 bases, J lost 9 bases, and 17 bases lay in between. The germline V gene encodes CDR1 LGHNA and CDR2 YNFKEQ. The CDR3 length is 15 residues. DNA for the CDR3: TGTGCCAGCAGCCAAGAAGGGGGGGCCCCCCGGCAAGCTTTCTTT. It codes for CASSQEGGAPRQAFF.

The chain employs TRBV29-1 and TRBJ1-1, with D possibly matching TRBD1 (6 bases). Trimming stripped 3 bases from V and 1 base from J, with 12 bases between. Germline CDR1 reads SQVTM; CDR2 reads ANQGSEA. This CDR3 has 14 amino acids. CDR3 in DNA: TGCAGCGTTGAGGATGGACAGAGGAACACTGAAGCTTTCTTT. Translation gives CSVEDGQRNTEAFF.

This clonotype was counted ten times or more. The J gene is TRBJ1-6, the V gene TRBV20-1; 7 positions agree with TRBD1. Germline V gene data show CDR1 as DFQATT and CDR2 as SNEGSKA (reference sequence). The V and J ends lost 1 base and 7 bases, in that order; junction bases with no gene match: 10. The CDR3 extends over 16 amino acids. The CDR3 nucleotides read TGCAGTGCTAGAGGCTTCCGGGACAGCAAAAATTCACCCCTCCACTTT. As protein: CSARGFRDSKNSPLHF.

This clonotype was seen a few times. The rearrangement uses TRBV7-9 and TRBJ2-3; the match to TRBD2 covers 11 bases. V gave up 8 bases and J gave up 5 bases; unmatched junction bases: 9. CDR3 length: 15 residues. The germline V gene encodes CDR1 SEHNR and CDR2 FQNEAQ (reference sequence). This chain's CDR3 is CASRPTTSGGDTQYF. DNA of the CDR3: TGTGCCAGCCGCCCCACCACTAGCGGGGGAGATACGCAGTATTTT.

This clonotype was detected a few times. The rearrangement joins TRBV20-1 to TRBJ2-7, with D maybe TRBD1 (6 bases). The germline gives CDR1 DFQATT, CDR2 SNEGSKA (reference sequence). CDR3 size: 15 residues. V lost 2 bases to trimming and J lost 1 base, with 15 bases between them. CDR3 region: CSARITGYGSYEQYV. CDR3 DNA sequence: TGCAGTGCTAGAATAACAGGGTACGGATCCTACGAGCAGTACGTC.

This clonotype was detected only a few times. The chain joins TRBV29-1 to TRBJ2-7; 8 bases map to TRBD1. The CDR3 runs to 15 residues. CDR1 SQVTM and CDR2 ANQGSEA come from the germline V gene. The V gene end was trimmed by 6 bases and the J gene end by 3 bases; junction bases not matched to a gene: 13. CDR3 loop: CSVIAMGTGLYEQYF. The CDR3 DNA is TGCAGCGTAATCGCTATGGGGACAGGACTCTACGAGCAGTACTTC.

V is TRBV6-6 and J is TRBJ2-7; perhaps TRBD1 as D (6 bases). The CDR3 sequence is 17 residues long. V was pared by 2 bases and J by 0 bases, with 17 bases between. The germline gives CDR1 MNHNY, CDR2 SVGAGI (reference sequence). For the CDR3, the DNA is TGTGCCAGCAGTTACAGTGAATGGGGGCAGGCCTCCTACGAGCAGTACTTC. This encodes CASSYSEWGQASYEQYF.

This clonotype occurred a few times. V gene TRBV7-8 combines with J gene TRBJ2-7; a weak D match, TRBD1 (6 bases). Germline CDR1 SGHVS, CDR2 FQNEAQ. The germline V and J ends were trimmed by 5 bases and 3 bases, with 14 bases remaining between them. The CDR3 sequence is 14 residues long. The CDR3 region is CASSPGVLVYEQYF. In DNA, the CDR3 is TGTGCCAGCAGCCCAGGGGTTTTGGTCTACGAGCAGTACTTC.

This clonotype showed up many times. The CDR3 DNA reads as TGTGCCAGCGCCATCGATCGGACACCTGCAGATACGCAGTATTTT. Translation gives CASAIDRTPADTQYF. The J gene is TRBJ2-3, the V gene TRBV12-3 or TRBV12-4; D is perhaps TRBD1 (5 bases). CDR3 length: 15 residues. V was pared by 8 bases and J by 4 bases, with 19 bases between.

There are a few counts of this clonotype. The chain uses TRBV9 and TRBJ2-1, with a tentative D call TRBD2 (6 bases). The V and J ends lost 0 bases and 2 bases respectively, with 15 bases between them. The CDR3 runs to 17 residues. The germline CDR1 and CDR2 sequences are SGDLS and YYNGEE. As DNA, the CDR3 is TGTGCCAGCAGCGTAGCCTCGCCAGGGAGGACCTACAATGAGCAGTTCTTC. Translated, it gives CASSVASPGRTYNEQFF.